The subject of this entry is one TCR beta chain. No cognate antigen has been identified for it. No base qualities exist here, and no much larger clone lies one base off it. The germline V gene yields MDHEN for CDR1 and SYDVKM for CDR2. V drops 5 bases and J drops 2 bases, leaving 18 bases in between. The CDR3, cysteine through phenylalanine, is 16 amino acids long. The CDR3 DNA has 48 bases and is translated from base 1. This sample is drawn from a study of T cell repertoires in cytomegalovirus infection (dated by TCRdb to the late 2010s). As for the study more broadly: Peptide stimulations targeted recently identified HLA-C-restricted CMV epitopes, whose presentation resists viral immunomodulation, together with well-studied HLA-B-restricted epitopes. The HLA type of each donor mattered for the analysis, because public TCR beta signatures pointed to carriage of CMV infection along with the matching HLA type. What the study reported, not specific to this receptor: Carriers of CMV infection plus the relevant HLA type were discriminated by the cumulative frequency of public TCR beta family members in the study cohort and in an independent roughly 370-donor cohort. The ex vivo response was dominated by HLA-C-restricted CMV-specific TCR beta clonotypes, and the single most frequent clonotype in two of eight donors was supplied by these HLA-C-restricted clonotypes.

The treatment or condition label for this specimen denotes: in vitro stimulation with specific CMV peptide epitopes to enrich CMV-specific T cells. TCRdb names Illumina HiSeq 1500 as the instrument used. The public reads were reanalyzed by TCRdb: fastp trimming at Q25, MiXCR alignment, in-frame beta chains only. Each entry merges the rows of one CDR3 protein and shows their most common DNA and genes. This sample lists around 77,000 distinct CDR3 sequences; 20% were detected once. The ten largest clonotypes hold 55% to 75% of the sample. The sequence links TRBV28 to TRBJ2-5; 6 matching bases give a weak D call of TRBD1. The sequence was collected from a human donor in good health (CMV status not recorded). Some clones in this sample may be carry-over from other donors' samples. The source was CD8+ T cells from cultured PBMCs, collected from culture after CMV antigen stimulation. The CDR3 is CASSNRDYREQETQYF. The sequenced DNA is TGTGCCAGCAGTAACCGTGATTACAGGGAGCAAGAGACCCAGTACTTC.